Shown below are 7 T cell receptor beta chains from a single sample sequenced in a study of molecular identifiers for immune sequencing clone quantification. TCRdb analysed the PCR reads with MiXCR anew, one entry per CDR3 protein. The sample includes approximately 500,000 distinct CDR3 sequences, around 25% of them seen just once. Sequencing used naive CD8+ T cells from blood, with Jurkat cell RNA spiked in. Subset in this sample: FACS-sorted CD8+CD4-CCR7+CD45RA+ naive T cells. All receptors derive from a human donor in good health. Some libraries in this study had Jurkat cell RNA spiked in.

In its sample, this clonotype was seen many times. The chain uses TRBV20-1 and TRBJ2-7; D unresolved. Germline V CDR1 and CDR2: DFQATT, SNEGSKA (reference sequence). The CDR3 extends over 14 amino acids. The V and J ends lost 0 bases and 0 bases respectively, with 9 bases between them. In nucleotides, the CDR3 is TGCAGTGCTAGAGATCCCACGGTCTCCTACGAGCAGTACTTC. Protein product: CSARDPTVSYEQYF.

Notes on this clonotype: Germline is not matched at one junction end, which may reflect a read error. The chain carries TRBV20-1 and TRBJ2-7; D uncertain. There are 13 residues in the CDR3. Germline V gene sequence: CDR1 DFQATT, CDR2 SNEGSKA (reference sequence). The CDR3 is CSARPDNSCEQYF. The DNA for the CDR3 is TGCAGTGCTAGACCCGACAACTCCTGCGAGCAGTACTTC.

Notes on this clonotype: This may be a read error: a much more frequent sequence differs by one nucleotide. This chain uses TRBV13 with TRBJ2-3, with D unresolved. The CDR3 loop spans 12 amino acids. Germline loops: CDR1 PRHDT, CDR2 FYEKMQ (reference sequence). The CDR3 spells CASSATADTRYF. The CDR3 DNA sequence: TGTGCCAGCAGCGCCACCGCAGATACGCGGTATTTT.

To note about this clonotype: A much more abundant neighbour one base away suggests this may be a read error. The CDR3 does not end in the conserved phenylalanine or tryptophan, so this is likely a read error. The V gene is TRBV4-2, the J gene TRBJ2-7; D gene unclear. V dropped 0 bases and J dropped 3 bases, with 12 bases sitting between them. The CDR3 loop spans 15 amino acids. The germline V gene has CDR1 LGHNA and CDR2 YNFKEQ. CDR3 residues: CASSQDVAEHYEQYL. CDR3 coding DNA: TGTGCCAGCAGCCAAGATGTGGCGGAGCACTACGAGCAGTACCTC.

To note about this clonotype: This may arise from a read error, as a much more abundant clone is one base away. This chain joins TRBV20-1 and TRBJ2-6; TRBD1 aligns across 10 bases. The CDR3 runs 15 residues. Germline CDR1 is DFQATT and CDR2 is SNEGSKA (reference sequence). The CDR3 region is CSARGLDRGANVPTF. Here the CDR3 DNA reads TGCAGTGCTAGGGGTCTGGACAGGGGGGCCAACGTCCCGACTTTC.

This chain links TRBV20-1 with TRBJ2-7; D is uncertain. V shed 1 base and J shed 11 bases, with 18 bases lying between them. Per the germline V gene, CDR1 is DFQATT and CDR2 is SNEGSKA (reference sequence). There are 13 residues in the CDR3. The DNA of the CDR3 is TGCAGTGCTAGAGCACTAAATGAAGGATCGGAGTACTTC. Its translation: CSARALNEGSEYF.

There are many counts of this clonotype. The chain couples TRBV13 to TRBJ2-5; 9 positions match TRBD2. CDR3 length equals 16 residues. Germline lookup yields CDR1 PRHDT and CDR2 FYEKMQ (reference sequence). V lost 4 bases and J lost 0; bases outside the gene matches: 6. The CDR3 nucleotides read TGTGCCAGCAGCTACATGACTAGCGGAAACCAAGAGACCCAGTACTTC. It codes for CASSYMTSGNQETQYF.